This TCR beta chain originates from a study of OX40 agonist ivuxolimab in advanced cancers. Study information: It was permissible to have had prior anti-PD-1, anti-PD-L1 or anti-CTLA-4 therapy, and under 45% had some.

Data came from immunoSEQ multiplex PCR; TCRdb stores just in-frame clones and leaves some out. The sample has around 84,000 clones; about four fifths are singletons. This clone was seen only a few times. Its antigen is currently unknown. V gave up 6 bases and J gave up 2 bases, with 14 bases separating them. The germline CDR1 and CDR2 sequences are MDHEN and SYDVKM. This CDR3 region has 14 residues. Study results and caveats: Within 6 weeks, CD4+ and CD8+ blood T cells expanded clonally at 0.1 to 3.0 mg/kg.

This sequence was found in an adult with an advanced solid tumor such as melanoma, head and neck, liver or kidney cancer. The rearrangement links TRBV28 to TRBJ2-7; the D gene could be TRBD1 or TRBD2 (5 bases each). Sequencing was performed on CD4+ or CD8+ T cells sorted from blood, taken in a trial of the OX40 agonist ivuxolimab. The DNA of the CDR3 is TGTGCCAGCAGCCCCCAACGGGACCCCTACGAGCAGTACTTC. It is translated as CASSPQRDPYEQYF. The entire variable domain, with the rest obtained from reference TRBV28 and TRBJ2-7, is as follows: DVKVTQSSRYLVKRTGEKVFLECVQDMDHENMFWYRQDPGLGLRLIYFSYDVKMKEKGDIPEGYSVSREKKERFSLILESASTNQTSMYLCASSPQRDPYEQYFGPGTRLTVT.